This is a list of T cell receptor beta chains from one sample in a study of CD8 T cells in ankylosing spondylitis. TCRdb re-called the 5' RACE reads with MiXCR, one entry per CDR3 protein. This repertoire shows approximately 220,000 distinct CDR3 sequences, 10% to 13% found once; its top ten account for approximately 20%. Material for sequencing was blood, either unsorted or a sorted T cell fraction (not recorded which). The source of these receptors is a male donor with ankylosing spondylitis or in good health (not recorded which). The CDR3 runs from the conserved cysteine through the conserved F or W. The order of the fields is V gene, J gene, clone size, D gene, CDR3 DNA, CDR3 protein. The D gene is left open where the match is weak. A clone size is listed for some rows: how often the clone was seen (once, few, many), or a class if it is expanded.

>TRBV6-5|TRBJ2-5|many|TRBD1
TGTGCCAGCAGTTACTTACAGACAGGGCAAGAGACCCAGTACTTC
CASSYLQTGQETQYF
>TRBV3-1|TRBJ2-1|many|TRBD2
TGTGCCAGCAGCCGGATAGTAGCGGGGGGAAGTTACAATGAGCAGTTCTTC
CASSRIVAGGSYNEQFF
>TRBV12-3/TRBV12-4|TRBJ2-5|.|.
TGTGCCAGCAGATTTCTTGGGGGGACTCGTGGGGAGACCCAGTACTTC
CASRFLGGTRGETQYF
>TRBV14|TRBJ2-1|few|.
TGTGCCAGCAGCCAAGTATTACGAGAGGGTGAGCAGTTCTTC
CASSQVLREGEQFF
>TRBV4-1|TRBJ1-6|many|.
TGCGCCAGCAGCCAAGACAACTCCGGCGTCCGGGCCCTCCACTTT
CASSQDNSGVRALHF
>TRBV7-6|TRBJ1-5|many|.
TGTGCCAGCAGCTTAGCGGCCGGTCAACCTAGCAATCAGCCCCAGCATTTT
CASSLAAGQPSNQPQHF
>TRBV20-1|TRBJ1-1|.|.
TGCAGTGCTAGCAGGGCAGGGGCGGACACTGAAGCTTTCTTT
CSASRAGADTEAFF
>TRBV7-2|TRBJ2-3|many|.
TGTGCCAGCAGCCCAGAGGTTGGGGGGGCGCCAGATACGCAGTATTTT
CASSPEVGGAPDTQYF
>TRBV9|TRBJ2-2|many|.
TGTGCCAGCAGCGTAGCCTGGGGCCTCCCCGGGGAGCTGTTTTTT
CASSVAWGLPGELFF
>TRBV27|TRBJ2-3|.|TRBD2
TGTGCCAGCAGTTCCCCGGCTGGGAATCGAGCGGGGGGGTTCACAGATACGCAGTATTTT
CASSSPAGNRAGGFTDTQYF
>TRBV29-1|TRBJ2-3|many|.
TGCAGCGTTGTGACAGGAGAAAGCACAGATACGCAGTATTTT
CSVVTGESTDTQYF
>TRBV20-1|TRBJ1-2|many|.
TGCAGTGCTAGAGAGCAAAACTATGGCTACACCTTC
CSAREQNYGYTF
>TRBV7-3|TRBJ2-1|many|.
TGTGCCAGCAGCTTAACGGATACGGGAAATGAGCAGTTCTTC
CASSLTDTGNEQFF
>TRBV29-1|TRBJ2-1|many|TRBD2
TGCAGCGCGATACTAGCGGGGGTTTACAATGAGCAGTTCTTC
CSAILAGVYNEQFF
>TRBV5-1|TRBJ2-6|many|.
TGCGCCAGCAGCACGTCGGGGGAACCTGGGGCCAACGTCCTGACTTTC
CASSTSGEPGANVLTF
>TRBV7-9|TRBJ2-1|many|TRBD2
TGTGCCAGCAGCTTAGCGCTAACTAGCGGGGGATTCAATGAGCAGTTCTTC
CASSLALTSGGFNEQFF
>TRBV5-1|TRBJ1-2|many|TRBD1
TGCGCCAGCAGCTTAGGTGGGACAGGACTTAACTATGGCTACACCTTC
CASSLGGTGLNYGYTF
>TRBV27|TRBJ2-1|.|.
TGTGCCAGCAGTTCGGCGGGACCCCGCGATGAGCAGTTCTTC
CASSSAGPRDEQFF
>TRBV6-1|TRBJ1-5|many|.
TGTGCCAGCAGTGATAGGTGGGATCAGCCCCAGCATTTT
CASSDRWDQPQHF
>TRBV5-5|TRBJ2-1|.|TRBD2
TGTGCCAGCAGCTTTAGCGGGGGGGCCGTCGAGCAGTTCTTC
CASSFSGGAVEQFF
>TRBV15|TRBJ2-7|many|.
TGTGCCACCAGTTGGGGGCAAAGGTACGAGCAGTACTTC
CATSWGQRYEQYF
>TRBV7-9|TRBJ2-3|many|TRBD2
TGTGCCAGCAGCTCCGGGACTAGCGGGGACACAGATACGCAGTATTTT
CASSSGTSGDTDTQYF
>TRBV5-1|TRBJ2-7|few|.
TGCGCCAGCAGCTTGGGAGTCAGCACCTACGAGCAGTACTTC
CASSLGVSTYEQYF
>TRBV6-5|TRBJ1-5|many|.
TGTGCCAGCAGTGCTCGAGGGGAAGGAGGGCGTCAGCCCCAGCATTTT
CASSARGEGGRQPQHF
>TRBV27|TRBJ1-4|many|.
TGTGCCAGCAGTTTATCCAGAGCAACTAATGAAAAACTGTTTTTT
CASSLSRATNEKLFF
>TRBV5-5|TRBJ2-1|many|TRBD2
TGTGCCAGCAGCTTGGCCCTTAGCGGGGGAAATAATGAGCAGTTCTTC
CASSLALSGGNNEQFF
>TRBV15|TRBJ1-2|few|.
TGTGCCACCAGCAGAGATACGCAGGGTAGCTATGGCTACACCTTC
CATSRDTQGSYGYTF
>TRBV7-3|TRBJ2-5|many|TRBD1
TGTGCCAGCAGCTTAAGGCAGGGGGCTGAGACCCAGTACTTC
CASSLRQGAETQYF